This TCR beta chain is drawn from a study of T cell changes during pregnancy in multiple sclerosis. V lost 10 bases, J lost 1 base, and 17 bases lay in between. The CDR3 runs 14 residues. The germline gives CDR1 SGHKS, CDR2 YYEKEE (reference sequence). The data were produced by immunoSEQ multiplex PCR, yet TCRdb's version contains in-frame clones alone and is incomplete. The table includes roughly 30,000 clones, about 91% detected once. The sample here was CD4+ T cells from peripheral blood mononuclear cells, taken in the first trimester of pregnancy. V gene TRBV5-5 combines with J gene TRBJ2-5, with D tentatively TRBD2 (5 bases). The TCR was taken from a female donor in good health, enrolled as a control in a pregnancy study. CDR3 in DNA: TGTGCCTGGGGTCGGGGTCTGATCCAAGAGACCCAGTACTTC. It translates to CAWGRGLIQETQYF.